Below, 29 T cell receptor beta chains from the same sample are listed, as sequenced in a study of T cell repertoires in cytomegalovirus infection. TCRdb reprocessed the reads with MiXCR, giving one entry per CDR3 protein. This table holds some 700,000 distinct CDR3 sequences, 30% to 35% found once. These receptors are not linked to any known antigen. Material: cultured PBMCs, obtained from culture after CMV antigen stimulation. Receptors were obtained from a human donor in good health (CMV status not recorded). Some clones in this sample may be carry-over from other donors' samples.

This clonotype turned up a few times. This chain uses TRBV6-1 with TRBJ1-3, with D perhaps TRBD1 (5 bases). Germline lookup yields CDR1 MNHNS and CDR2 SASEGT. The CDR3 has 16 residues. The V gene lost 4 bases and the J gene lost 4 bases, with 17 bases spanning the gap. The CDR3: CASSVLRGMGGNTIYF. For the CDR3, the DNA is TGTGCCAGCAGTGTACTGAGGGGAATGGGAGGAAACACCATATATTTT.

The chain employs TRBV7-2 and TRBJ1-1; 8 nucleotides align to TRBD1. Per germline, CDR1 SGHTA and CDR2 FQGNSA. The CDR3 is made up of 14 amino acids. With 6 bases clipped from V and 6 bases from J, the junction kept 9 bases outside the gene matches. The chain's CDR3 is CASSSRTGSAEAFF. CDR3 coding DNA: TGTGCCAGCAGTTCTAGGACAGGGAGCGCTGAAGCTTTCTTT. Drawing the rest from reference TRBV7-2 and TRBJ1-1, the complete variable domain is GAGVSQSPSNKVTEKGKDVELRCDPISGHTALYWYRQSLGQGLEFLIYFQGNSAPDKSGLPSDRFSAERTGGSVSTLTIQRTQQEDSAVYLCASSSRTGSAEAFFGQGTRLTVV.

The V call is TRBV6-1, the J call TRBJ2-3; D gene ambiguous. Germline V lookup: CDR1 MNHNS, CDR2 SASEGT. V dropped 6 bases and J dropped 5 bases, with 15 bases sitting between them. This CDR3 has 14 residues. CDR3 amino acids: CASRTGGKGDTQYF. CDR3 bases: TGTGCCAGCAGAACGGGTGGAAAGGGAGATACGCAGTATTTT.

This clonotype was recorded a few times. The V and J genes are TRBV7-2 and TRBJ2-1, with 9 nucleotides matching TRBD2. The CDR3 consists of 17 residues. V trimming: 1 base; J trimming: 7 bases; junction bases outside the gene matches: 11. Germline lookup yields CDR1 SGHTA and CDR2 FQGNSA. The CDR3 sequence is CASSLVMGLAGLNEQFF. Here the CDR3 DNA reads TGTGCCAGCAGCTTAGTAATGGGGCTAGCGGGATTAAATGAGCAGTTCTTC.

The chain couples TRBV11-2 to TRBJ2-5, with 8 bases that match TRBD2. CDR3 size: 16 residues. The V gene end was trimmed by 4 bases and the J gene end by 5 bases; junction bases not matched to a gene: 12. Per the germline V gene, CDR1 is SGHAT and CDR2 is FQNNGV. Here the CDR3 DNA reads TGTGCCAGCAGCTCCGCCCGGGGGGGGTGGGGGGAGACCCAGTACTTC. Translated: CASSSARGGWGETQYF.

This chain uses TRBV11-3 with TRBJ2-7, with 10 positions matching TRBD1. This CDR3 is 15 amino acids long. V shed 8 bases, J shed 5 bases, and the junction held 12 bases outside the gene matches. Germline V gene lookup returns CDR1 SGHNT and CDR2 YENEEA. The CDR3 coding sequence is TGTGCCAGCTCCAAGGGAGGGACAGGGGAGGACGAGCAGTACTTC. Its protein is CASSKGGTGEDEQYF.

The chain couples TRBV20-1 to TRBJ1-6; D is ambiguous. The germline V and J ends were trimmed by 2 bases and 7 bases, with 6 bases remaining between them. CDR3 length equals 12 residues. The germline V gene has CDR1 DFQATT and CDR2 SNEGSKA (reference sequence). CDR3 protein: CSARPRNSPLHF. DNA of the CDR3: TGCAGTGCTAGACCGCGAAATTCACCCCTCCACTTT.

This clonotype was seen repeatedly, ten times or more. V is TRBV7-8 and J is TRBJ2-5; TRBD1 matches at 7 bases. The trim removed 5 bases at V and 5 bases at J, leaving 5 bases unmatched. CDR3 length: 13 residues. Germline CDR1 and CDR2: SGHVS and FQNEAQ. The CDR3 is CASSPGGSETQYF. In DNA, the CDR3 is TGTGCCAGCAGCCCAGGGGGTTCCGAGACCCAGTACTTC.

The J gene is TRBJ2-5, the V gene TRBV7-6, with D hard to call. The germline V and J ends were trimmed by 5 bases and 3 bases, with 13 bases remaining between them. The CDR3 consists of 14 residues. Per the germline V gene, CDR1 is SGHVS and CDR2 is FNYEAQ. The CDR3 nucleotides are TGTGCCAGCAGCCCCCTGAGCCAAGAAGAGACCCAGTACTTC. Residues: CASSPLSQEETQYF.

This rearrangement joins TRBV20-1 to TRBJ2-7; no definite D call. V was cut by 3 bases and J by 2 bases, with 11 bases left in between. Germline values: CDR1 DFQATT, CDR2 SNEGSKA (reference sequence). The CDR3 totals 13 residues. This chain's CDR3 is CSARWPGAYEQYF. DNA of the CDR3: TGCAGTGCTAGGTGGCCCGGAGCCTACGAGCAGTACTTC.

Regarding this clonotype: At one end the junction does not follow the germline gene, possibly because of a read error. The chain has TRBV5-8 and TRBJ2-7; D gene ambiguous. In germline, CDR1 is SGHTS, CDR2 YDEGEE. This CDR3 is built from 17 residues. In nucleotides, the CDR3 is TGTGCCAGAAGCTCCCAAGGGTCAACCACCAAACCCTACGAGCAGTACTTC. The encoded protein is CARSSQGSTTKPYEQYF.

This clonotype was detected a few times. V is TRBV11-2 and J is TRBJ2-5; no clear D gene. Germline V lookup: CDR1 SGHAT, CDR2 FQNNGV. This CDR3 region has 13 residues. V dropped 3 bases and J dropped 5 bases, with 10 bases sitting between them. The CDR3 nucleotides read TGTGCCAGCAGCTTCGTTGTCGTCGAGACCCAGTACTTC. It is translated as CASSFVVVETQYF.

CDR3 in amino acids: CASSQFTEAFF. In nucleotides, the CDR3 is TGTGCCAGCAGTCAGTTCACTGAAGCTTTCTTT. The chain is built from TRBV2 and TRBJ1-1; D gene uncertain. CDR1 and CDR2 (germline): SNHLY, FYNNEI. The CDR3 totals 11 residues. Trimming took off 5 bases at V and 4 bases at J, with 5 bases between the two ends.

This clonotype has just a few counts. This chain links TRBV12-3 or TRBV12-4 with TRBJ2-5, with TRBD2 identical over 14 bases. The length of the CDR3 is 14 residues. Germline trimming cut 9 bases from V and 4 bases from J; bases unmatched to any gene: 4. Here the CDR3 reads CASLGTSGRETQYF. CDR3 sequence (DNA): TGTGCCAGTCTAGGGACTAGCGGGAGAGAGACCCAGTACTTC.

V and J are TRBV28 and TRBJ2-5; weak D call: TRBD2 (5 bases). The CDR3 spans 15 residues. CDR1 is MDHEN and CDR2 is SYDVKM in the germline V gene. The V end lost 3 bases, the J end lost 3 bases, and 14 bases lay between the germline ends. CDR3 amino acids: CASSFSGLSKETQYF. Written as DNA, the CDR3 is TGTGCCAGCAGTTTCTCCGGACTTAGCAAAGAGACCCAGTACTTC.

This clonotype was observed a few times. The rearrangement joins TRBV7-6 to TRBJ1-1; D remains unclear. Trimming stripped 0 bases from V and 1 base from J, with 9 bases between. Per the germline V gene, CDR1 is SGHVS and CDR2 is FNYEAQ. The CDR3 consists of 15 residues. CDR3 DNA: TGTGCCAGCAGCTTAGCGCGGGTAGGGAACACTGAAGCTTTCTTT. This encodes CASSLARVGNTEAFF.

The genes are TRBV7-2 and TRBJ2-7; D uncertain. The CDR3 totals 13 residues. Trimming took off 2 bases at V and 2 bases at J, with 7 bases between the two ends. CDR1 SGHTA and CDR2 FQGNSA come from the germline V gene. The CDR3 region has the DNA TGTGCCAGCAGCTTATCCAGAACCTACGAGCAGTACTTC. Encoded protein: CASSLSRTYEQYF.

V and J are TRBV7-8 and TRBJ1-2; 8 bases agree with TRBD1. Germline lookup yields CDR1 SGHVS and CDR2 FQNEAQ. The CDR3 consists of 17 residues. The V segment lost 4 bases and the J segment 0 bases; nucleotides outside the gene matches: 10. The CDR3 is CASSYYPGDRTNYGYTF. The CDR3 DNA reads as TGTGCCAGCAGCTATTATCCCGGGGACAGGACTAACTATGGCTACACCTTC.

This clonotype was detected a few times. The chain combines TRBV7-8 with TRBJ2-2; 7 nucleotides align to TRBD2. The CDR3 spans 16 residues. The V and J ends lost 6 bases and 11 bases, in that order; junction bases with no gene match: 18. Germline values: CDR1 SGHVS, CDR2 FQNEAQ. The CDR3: CASRSIKRDLDDELFF. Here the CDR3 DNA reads TGTGCCAGCAGATCCATAAAGCGGGACCTGGATGACGAGCTGTTTTTT. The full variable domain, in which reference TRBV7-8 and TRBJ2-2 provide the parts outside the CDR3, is GAGVSQSPRYKVAKRGQDVALRCDPISGHVSLFWYQQALGQGPEFLTYFQNEAQLDKSGLPSDRFFAERPEGSVSTLKIQRTQQEDSAVYLCASRSIKRDLDDELFFGEGSRLTVL.

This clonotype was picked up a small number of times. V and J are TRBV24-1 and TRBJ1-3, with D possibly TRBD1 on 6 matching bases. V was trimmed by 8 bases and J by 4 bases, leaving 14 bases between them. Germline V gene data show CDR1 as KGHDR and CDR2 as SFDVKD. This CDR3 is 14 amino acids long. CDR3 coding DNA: TGTGCCACCACCGACAGGTTTAACGGAAACACCATATATTTT. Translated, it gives CATTDRFNGNTIYF.

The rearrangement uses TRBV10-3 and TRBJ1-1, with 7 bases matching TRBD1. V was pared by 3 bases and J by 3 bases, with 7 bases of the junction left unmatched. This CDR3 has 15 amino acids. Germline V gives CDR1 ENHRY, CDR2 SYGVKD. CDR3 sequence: CAISDLQGIDTEAFF. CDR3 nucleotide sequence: TGTGCCATCAGTGATTTACAGGGGATTGACACTGAAGCTTTCTTT.

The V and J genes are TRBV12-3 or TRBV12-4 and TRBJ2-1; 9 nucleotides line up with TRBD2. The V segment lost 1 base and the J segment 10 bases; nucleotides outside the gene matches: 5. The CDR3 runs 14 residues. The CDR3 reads CASSLGLAGFEQFF. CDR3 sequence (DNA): TGTGCCAGCAGTTTAGGGCTAGCGGGATTCGAGCAGTTCTTC.

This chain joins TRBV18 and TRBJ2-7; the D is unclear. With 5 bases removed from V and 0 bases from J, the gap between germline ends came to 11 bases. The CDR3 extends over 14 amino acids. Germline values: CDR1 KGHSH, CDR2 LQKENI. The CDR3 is CASSFVRSSYEQYF. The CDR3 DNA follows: TGTGCCAGCTCATTCGTCAGAAGCTCCTACGAGCAGTACTTC.

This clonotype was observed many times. The CDR3 spells CASSLSGTNTGELFF. DNA of the CDR3: TGTGCCAGCAGCTTAAGCGGGACTAACACCGGGGAGCTGTTTTTT. The chain employs TRBV7-2 and TRBJ2-2; 7 positions match TRBD2. The J segment lost 2 bases and the V segment lost 2 bases, leaving 2 bases of the junction unmatched. The CDR3 is 15 amino acids. Germline-derived CDR1 and CDR2 are SGHTA and FQGNSA.

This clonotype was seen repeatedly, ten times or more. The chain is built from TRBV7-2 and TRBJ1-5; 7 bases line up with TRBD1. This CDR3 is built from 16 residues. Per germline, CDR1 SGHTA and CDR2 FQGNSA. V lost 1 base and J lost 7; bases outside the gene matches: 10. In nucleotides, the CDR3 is TGTGCCAGCAGCTTAGGGTCCCCAGGGGGAAACCAGCCCCAGCATTTT. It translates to CASSLGSPGGNQPQHF.

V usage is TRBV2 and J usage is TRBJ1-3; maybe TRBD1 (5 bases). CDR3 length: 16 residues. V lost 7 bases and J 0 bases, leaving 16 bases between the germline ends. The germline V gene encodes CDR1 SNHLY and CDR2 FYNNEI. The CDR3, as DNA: TGTGCCAGCATGTACGGGGGTTACAACTCTGGAAACACCATATATTTT. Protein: CASMYGGYNSGNTIYF.

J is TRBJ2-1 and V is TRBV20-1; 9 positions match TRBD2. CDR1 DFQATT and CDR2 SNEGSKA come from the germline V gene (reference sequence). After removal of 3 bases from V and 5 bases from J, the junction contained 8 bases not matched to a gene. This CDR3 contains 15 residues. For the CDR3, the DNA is TGCAGTGCTAGCCATAGCGGGGGCCTACACAATGAGCAGTTCTTC. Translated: CSASHSGGLHNEQFF.

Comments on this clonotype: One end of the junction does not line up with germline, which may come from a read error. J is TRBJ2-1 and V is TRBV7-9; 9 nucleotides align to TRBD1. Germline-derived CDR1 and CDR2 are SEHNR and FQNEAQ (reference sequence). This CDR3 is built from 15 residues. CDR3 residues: CDSSLGQGTYNEQFF. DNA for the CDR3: TGTGACAGCAGCTTAGGACAGGGGACGTACAATGAGCAGTTCTTC.

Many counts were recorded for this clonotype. The CDR3: CASRLDRGQPQHF. As DNA, the CDR3 is TGTGCCAGCAGACTTGACAGGGGACAGCCCCAGCATTTT. The rearrangement links TRBV7-2 to TRBJ1-5; 8 bases line up with TRBD1. The CDR3 is 13 residues long. V dropped 6 bases and J dropped 7; count of bases not matched to a gene: 5. Germline V gene lookup returns CDR1 SGHTA and CDR2 FQGNSA.